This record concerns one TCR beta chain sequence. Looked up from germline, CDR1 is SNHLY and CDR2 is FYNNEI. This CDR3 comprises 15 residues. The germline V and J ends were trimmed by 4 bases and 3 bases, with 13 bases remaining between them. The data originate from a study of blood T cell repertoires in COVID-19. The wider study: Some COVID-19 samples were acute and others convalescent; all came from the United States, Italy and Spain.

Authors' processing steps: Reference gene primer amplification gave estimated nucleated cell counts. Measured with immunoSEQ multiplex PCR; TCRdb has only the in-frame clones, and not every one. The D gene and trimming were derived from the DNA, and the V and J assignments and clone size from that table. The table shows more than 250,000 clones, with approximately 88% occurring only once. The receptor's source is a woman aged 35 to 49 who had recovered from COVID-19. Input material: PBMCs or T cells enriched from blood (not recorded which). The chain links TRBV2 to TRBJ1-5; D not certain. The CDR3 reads CASSVSGRANQPQHF. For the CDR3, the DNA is TGTGCCAGCAGTGTTAGCGGGCGGGCCAATCAGCCCCAGCATTTT. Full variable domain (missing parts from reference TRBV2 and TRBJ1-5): EPEVTQTPSHQVTQMGQEVILRCVPISNHLYFYWYRQILGQKVEFLVSFYNNEISEKSEIFDDQFSVERPDGSNFTLKIRSTKLEDSAMYFCASSVSGRANQPQHFGDGTRLSIL.